A selection of T cell receptor beta chains follows, all from one sample in a study of vaccination and CD4 T cells after COVID-19. No antigen is known for these receptors. MiXCR, applied by TCRdb to the PCR reads, yields one record per CDR3 protein. The sample has 15,000 to 20,000 distinct CDR3 sequences; around 40% are singletons. The sequencing used CD4+ T cells from blood, cultured in vitro, collected after SARS-CoV-2 vaccination. These receptors all come from a human donor who had recovered from COVID-19. Both conserved end residues are part of each CDR3. The D gene is left open where the match is weak. Size values are once, few and many counts, or a class for expanded clones, and some rows have none.

j_gene | d_gene | v_gene | abundance | CDR3aa | CDR3nt
TRBJ2-6 | . | TRBV7-9 | . | CASSSLVGANVLTF | TGTGCCAGCAGCTCCCTCGTTGGGGCCAACGTCCTGACTTTC
TRBJ2-5 | . | TRBV10-3 | . | CAISSGLPQETQYF | TGTGCCATCAGTTCGGGACTTCCCCAAGAGACCCAGTACTTC
TRBJ1-3 | . | TRBV7-8 | . | CASSLGPGNTIYF | TGTGCCAGCAGCCTGGGACCCGGAAACACCATATATTTT
TRBJ1-6 | TRBD1 | TRBV19 | few | CASSIVQRTGGITLHF | TGTGCCAGTAGTATAGTTCAGCGGACAGGGGGGATCACCCTCCACTTT
TRBJ2-1 | . | TRBV30 | . | CATSRGHNEQFF | TGTGCCACATCCCGGGGCCACAATGAGCAGTTCTTC
TRBJ2-7 | . | TRBV6-2/TRBV6-3 | . | CASSSPSVPYEQYF | TGTGCCAGCAGTTCGCCCTCAGTACCCTACGAGCAGTACTTC
TRBJ2-2 | TRBD2 | TRBV7-6 | . | CASSLDTSGNTGELFF | TGTGCCAGCAGCTTAGATACTAGCGGGAACACCGGGGAGCTGTTTTTT
TRBJ2-7 | TRBD1 | TRBV5-4 | . | CASSPGRDRGFREQYF | TGTGCCAGCAGCCCTGGCCGGGACAGGGGCTTTCGCGAGCAGTACTTC
TRBJ1-6 | TRBD1 | TRBV6-1 | . | CASSPMDRGHSPLHF | TGTGCCAGCAGTCCGATGGACAGGGGGCATTCACCCCTCCACTTT
TRBJ1-1 | TRBD1 | TRBV15 | . | CATSSDRAGNTEAFF | TGTGCCACCAGCAGCGACAGGGCGGGAAACACTGAAGCTTTCTTT
TRBJ1-4 | . | TRBV28 | . | CASSGDGVLAGNEKLFF | TGTGCCAGCAGTGGTGACGGTGTTTTAGCGGGTAATGAAAAACTGTTTTTT
TRBJ1-5 | . | TRBV7-2 | few | CASSLVNDQPQHF | TGTGCCAGCAGCTTAGTAAACGATCAGCCCCAGCATTTT
TRBJ1-2 | TRBD1 | TRBV19 | few | CASSTGGEAYGYTF | TGTGCCAGTAGTACAGGGGGCGAAGCCTATGGCTACACCTTC
TRBJ2-1 | . | TRBV5-1 | . | CASSGYGGEQFF | TGCGCCAGCAGCGGATACGGTGGTGAGCAGTTCTTC